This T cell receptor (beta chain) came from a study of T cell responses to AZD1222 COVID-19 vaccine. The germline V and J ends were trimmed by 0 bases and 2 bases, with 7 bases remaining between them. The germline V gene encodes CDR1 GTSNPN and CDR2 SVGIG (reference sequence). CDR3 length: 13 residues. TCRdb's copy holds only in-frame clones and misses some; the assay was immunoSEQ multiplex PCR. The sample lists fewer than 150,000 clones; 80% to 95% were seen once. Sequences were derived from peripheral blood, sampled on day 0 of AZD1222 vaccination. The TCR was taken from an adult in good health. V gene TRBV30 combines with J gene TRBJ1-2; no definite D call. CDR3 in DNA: TGTGCCTGGAGTGTAACACTAAACTATGGCTACACCTTC. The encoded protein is CAWSVTLNYGYTF.